This T cell receptor beta chain stems from a study of T cells in Graves' hyperthyroidism and ophthalmopathy. Regions amplified from RNA transcripts were the TCR beta CDR3 regions. First-round RT-PCR targeting the TCR CDR3 was performed with the HTBI primer set. TCRdb called the multiplex PCR reads again in MiXCR, with one record for every CDR3 protein. The table records 500,000 to 600,000 distinct CDR3 sequences, just over 45% of them present only once. Whole-study results and caveats: Appearing also in blood were most of the thyroid clonotypes expanded above 0.001. The model made its ophthalmopathy prediction, and onset followed a median approximately 6 months later.

Exclusions: uncontrolled infection, other autoimmune disease, pregnancy, lactation. As regards this clonotype: Its specificity is not known.

The receptor was isolated from a woman younger than 30 with Graves' hyperthyroidism. The source material was peripheral blood or thyroid tissue (not recorded which).

CDR3 bases: TGTGCCATCAGTGAACTAGCGGGAGAGTACAATGAGCAGTTCTTC. Protein product: CAISELAGEYNEQFF. The V call is TRBV10-3, the J call TRBJ2-1; 11 nucleotides align to TRBD2. Germline values: CDR1 ENHRY, CDR2 SYGVKD. The trim removed 3 bases at V and 4 bases at J, leaving 2 bases unmatched. This CDR3 is 15 amino acids long.